The clone carrying this TCR beta chain was seen many times. Its specificity is unknown. Time point reported: patch test 1, 2 weeks after DPC sensitization. The treatment: therapeutic diphenylcyclopropenone sensitization with weekly scalp DPC. This entry comes from a study of human T cells and chemical hapten exposure. Study background: Per-sample TCR yield variation was attributed mainly to small pooled library volume differences.

In TCRdb, the RACE reads were re-called with MiXCR into one record per CDR3 protein. Altogether some 400,000 distinct CDR3 sequences are present, more than 4.5% being singletons, with the ten largest covering under 3%. Study-level points and caveats: No shift was seen in TCRs above 1 in 1000 frequency with DPC sensitization.

Germline lookup yields CDR1 KGHDR and CDR2 SFDVKD. The CDR3 extends over 14 amino acids. V lost 4 bases and J lost 1, with 10 bases in between. Material: whole blood, obtained in connection with sensitization to the hapten diphenylcyclopropenone (DPC). The V gene is TRBV24-1, the J gene TRBJ2-7, with D tentatively TRBD1 (6 bases). This sequence was found in a woman between 45 and 65 years old with alopecia areata. Some clones in this sample may be carry-over from other donors' samples. CDR3 DNA: TGTGCCACCAGTGACCCTGACAGGTCCTACGAGCAGTACTTC. Translated: CATSDPDRSYEQYF.